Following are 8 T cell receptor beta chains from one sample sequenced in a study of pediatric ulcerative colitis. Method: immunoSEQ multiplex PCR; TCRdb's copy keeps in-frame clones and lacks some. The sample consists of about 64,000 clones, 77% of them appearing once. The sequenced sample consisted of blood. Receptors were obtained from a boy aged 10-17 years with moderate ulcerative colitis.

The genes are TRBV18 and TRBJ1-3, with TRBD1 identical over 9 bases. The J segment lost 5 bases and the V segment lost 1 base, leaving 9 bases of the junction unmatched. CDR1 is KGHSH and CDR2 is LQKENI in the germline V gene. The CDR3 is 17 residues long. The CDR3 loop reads CASSPRSQGTGRNTIYF. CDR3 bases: TGTGCCAGCTCACCACGGTCCCAGGGGACAGGGAGAAACACCATATATTTT.

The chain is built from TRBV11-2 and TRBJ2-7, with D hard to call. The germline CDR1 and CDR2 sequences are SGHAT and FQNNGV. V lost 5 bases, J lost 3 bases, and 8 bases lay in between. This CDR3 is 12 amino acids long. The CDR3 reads CASSADLYEQYF. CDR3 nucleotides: TGTGCCAGCAGCGCCGATCTCTACGAGCAGTACTTC.

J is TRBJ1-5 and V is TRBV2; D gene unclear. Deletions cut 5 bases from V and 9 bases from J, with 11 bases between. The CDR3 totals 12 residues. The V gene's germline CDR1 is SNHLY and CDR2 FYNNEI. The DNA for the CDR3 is TGTGCCAGCAGTTCTGGCGTATCGCCCCAGCATTTT. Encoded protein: CASSSGVSPQHF.

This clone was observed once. The CDR3 DNA reads as TGTGCCAGCAGTCCCACCGGGACGGGCTATGGCTACACCTTC. It specifies CASSPTGTGYGYTF. The gene calls are TRBV6-5 and TRBJ1-2; tentatively, D is TRBD1 (5 bases). Germline assignment: CDR1 MNHEY and CDR2 SVGAGI. V gave up 5 bases and J gave up 4 bases, with 14 bases separating them. The CDR3 is 14 amino acids.

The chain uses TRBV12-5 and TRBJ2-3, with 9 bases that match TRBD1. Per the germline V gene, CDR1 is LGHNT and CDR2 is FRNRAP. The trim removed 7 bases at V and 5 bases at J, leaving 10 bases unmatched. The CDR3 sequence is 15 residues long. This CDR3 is CASVTYRGREDTQYF. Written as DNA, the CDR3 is TGTGCTAGTGTCACCTACAGGGGGCGAGAAGATACGCAGTATTTT.

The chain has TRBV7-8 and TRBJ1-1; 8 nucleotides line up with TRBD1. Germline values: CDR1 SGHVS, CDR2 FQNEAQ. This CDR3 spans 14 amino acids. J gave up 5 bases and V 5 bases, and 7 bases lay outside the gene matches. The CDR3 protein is CASSPRTGRTEAFF. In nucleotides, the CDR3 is TGTGCCAGCAGCCCGCGGACAGGGCGAACTGAAGCTTTCTTT.

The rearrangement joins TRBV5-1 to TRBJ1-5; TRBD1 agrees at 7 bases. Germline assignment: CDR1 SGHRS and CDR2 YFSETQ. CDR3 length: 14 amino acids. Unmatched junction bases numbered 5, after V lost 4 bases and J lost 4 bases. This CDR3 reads CASSPGTANQPQHF. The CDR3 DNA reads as TGCGCCAGCAGCCCCGGGACAGCAAATCAGCCCCAGCATTTT.

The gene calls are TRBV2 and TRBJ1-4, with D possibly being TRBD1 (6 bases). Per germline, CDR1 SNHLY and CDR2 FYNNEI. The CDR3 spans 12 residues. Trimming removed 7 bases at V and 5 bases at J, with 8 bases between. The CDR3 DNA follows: TGTGCCAGCAACAGGGAAAATGAAAAACTGTTTTTT. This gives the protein CASNRENEKLFF.